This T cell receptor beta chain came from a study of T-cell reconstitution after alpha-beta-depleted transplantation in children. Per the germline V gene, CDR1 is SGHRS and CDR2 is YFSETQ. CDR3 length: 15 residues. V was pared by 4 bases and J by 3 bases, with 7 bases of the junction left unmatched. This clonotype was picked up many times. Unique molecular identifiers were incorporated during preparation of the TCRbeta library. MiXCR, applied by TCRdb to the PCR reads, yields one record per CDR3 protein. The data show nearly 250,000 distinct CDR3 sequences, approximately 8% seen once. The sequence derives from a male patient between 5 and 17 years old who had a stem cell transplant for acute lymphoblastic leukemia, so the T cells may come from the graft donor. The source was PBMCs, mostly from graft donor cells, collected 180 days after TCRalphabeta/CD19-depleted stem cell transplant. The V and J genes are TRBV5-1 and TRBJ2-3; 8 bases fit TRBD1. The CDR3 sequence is CASSHGRGRTDTQYF. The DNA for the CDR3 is TGCGCCAGCAGCCATGGCAGGGGGCGTACAGATACGCAGTATTTT.